These 29 T cell receptor beta chains were sequenced from one sample in a study of cytomegalovirus exposure and HLA in healthy donors. 60 Vbeta and 13 Jbeta primers were used in PCR. Only in-frame clones appear in the TCRdb table, and some are missing; sequencing was by immunoSEQ multiplex PCR. The repertoire holds 100,000 to 150,000 clones, about 80% seen once, with 7% to 9.5% in the top ten. Sequences were obtained from PBMCs. The receptors were sampled from a man younger than 45 in good health and CMV-seropositive.

The chain joins TRBV5-1 to TRBJ1-2; perhaps TRBD1 as D (6 bases). Germline CDR1 and CDR2: SGHRS and YFSETQ. The ends were cut back, 4 bases at V and 4 bases at J, with 11 bases in the middle. The CDR3 is made up of 13 amino acids. CDR3 sequence (DNA): TGCGCCAGCAGCCCGGACAGAATCTATGGCTACACCTTC. This encodes CASSPDRIYGYTF.

V and J are TRBV6-5 and TRBJ1-5; D gene unclear. The CDR3 extends over 15 amino acids. V was trimmed by 5 bases and J by 2 bases, leaving 13 bases between them. The germline V gene has CDR1 MNHEY and CDR2 SVGAGI. The chain's CDR3 is CASSPAGLGNQPQHF. The CDR3 DNA reads TGTGCCAGCAGTCCGGCGGGGTTAGGCAATCAGCCCCAGCATTTT.

The chain links TRBV6-6 to TRBJ1-3; D is ambiguous. Germline CDR1 and CDR2: MNHNY and SVGAGI (reference sequence). The CDR3 spans 16 residues. V was cut by 3 bases and J by 1 base, with 13 bases left in between. The CDR3, as DNA: TGTGCCAGCAGTTATCCCCACGGGAGATCTGGAAACACCATATATTTT. Translating gives CASSYPHGRSGNTIYF.

The J gene is TRBJ2-1, the V gene TRBV11-3; 7 positions match TRBD1. The CDR3 length is 13 residues. Germline lookup yields CDR1 SGHNT and CDR2 YENEEA. Germline trimming cut 6 bases from V and 8 bases from J; bases unmatched to any gene: 7. The CDR3 sequence: CASRLTGSHEQFF. The CDR3 DNA sequence: TGTGCCAGCAGGTTGACAGGGTCACATGAGCAGTTCTTC.

This clone was counted between two and nine times. The gene calls are TRBV19 and TRBJ2-2; a possible D gene is TRBD2 (6 bases). The V gene lost 1 base and the J gene lost 7 bases, with 16 bases spanning the gap. Germline values: CDR1 LNHDA, CDR2 SQIVND (reference sequence). The CDR3 is made up of 16 amino acids. CDR3 residues: CASSIGSEGSGGELFF. CDR3 coding DNA: TGTGCCAGTAGTATAGGGTCGGAGGGATCGGGCGGGGAGCTGTTTTTT.

In its sample, this clone was seen once. The chain combines TRBV7-3 with TRBJ2-3; TRBD2 matches 10 bases. The CDR3 spans 15 residues. Looked up from germline, CDR1 is SGHTA and CDR2 is FQGTGA. Losses at the gene ends were 5 bases for V and 6 bases for J; bases not matched to a gene: 8. The CDR3 is CASSPSGGALDTQYF. CDR3 sequence (DNA): TGTGCCAGCAGCCCTAGCGGGGGAGCTTTGGATACGCAGTATTTT.

This clone was recorded only once. This rearrangement joins TRBV27 to TRBJ1-6; TRBD1 is a possible D gene (6 bases). Deletions cut 6 bases from V and 7 bases from J, with 10 bases between. Germline values: CDR1 MNHEY, CDR2 SMNVEV (reference sequence). This CDR3 region has 13 residues. The CDR3 DNA reads TGTGCCAGCAGAACAGGGAAAAATTCACCCCTCCACTTT. Translating it yields CASRTGKNSPLHF.

The CDR3 reads CASSISPQRGSPYEQYF. CDR3 DNA: TGCGCCAGCAGCATATCCCCCCAGCGGGGGTCCCCCTACGAGCAGTACTTC. V and J are TRBV5-1 and TRBJ2-7; the match to TRBD2 covers 8 bases. Germline V gene data show CDR1 as SGHRS and CDR2 as YFSETQ. The V gene end was trimmed by 4 bases and the J gene end by 2 bases; junction bases not matched to a gene: 14. The CDR3 extends over 17 amino acids.

The chain has TRBV6-5 and TRBJ1-4; 10 bases are shared with TRBD1. J lost 6 bases, V lost 6 bases, and 4 bases had no gene match. This CDR3 region has 14 residues. CDR1 is MNHEY, CDR2 SVGAGI, per germline. CDR3 amino acids: CASSPGQGYEKLFF. The CDR3 bases are TGTGCCAGCAGCCCGGGACAGGGGTATGAAAAACTGTTTTTT.

This chain links TRBV27 with TRBJ2-1; the D gene is possibly TRBD1 (6 bases). Germline assignment: CDR1 MNHEY and CDR2 SMNVEV (reference sequence). There are 14 residues in the CDR3. The V end was cut by 10 bases, the J end by 5 bases, with 18 bases between. This chain's CDR3 is CATQDRLLHNEQFF. CDR3 nucleotide sequence: TGTGCCACCCAGGACAGACTTCTGCACAATGAGCAGTTCTTC.

The chain combines TRBV30 with TRBJ1-1, with D possibly TRBD1 on 6 matching bases. The V end was cut by 7 bases, the J end by 6 bases, with 18 bases between. The CDR3 loop spans 13 amino acids. Germline V gives CDR1 GTSNPN, CDR2 SVGIG (reference sequence). The CDR3 bases are TGTGCCTCAAAAGCCGGGACAAACTCTGAAGCTTTCTTT. Its translation is CASKAGTNSEAFF.

The rearrangement joins TRBV4-2 to TRBJ1-2; D is unclear. This CDR3 comprises 15 residues. Per the germline V gene, CDR1 is LGHNA and CDR2 is YNFKEQ. V was cut by 4 bases and J by 4 bases, with 16 bases left in between. The CDR3 sequence is CASSPTGKNFYGYTF. CDR3 nucleotides: TGTGCCAGCAGCCCAACCGGGAAGAACTTCTATGGCTACACCTTC.

The DNA of the CDR3 is TGTGCCAGCAGTTGGACAGTGAATCAGCCCCAGCATTTT. This translates into CASSWTVNQPQHF. The chain uses TRBV2 and TRBJ1-5; possibly TRBD1 for D (6 bases). Germline-derived CDR1 and CDR2 are SNHLY and FYNNEI. V lost 5 bases and J 4 bases, leaving 9 bases between the germline ends. This CDR3 has 13 amino acids.

V and J are TRBV29-1 and TRBJ1-1; tentatively, D is TRBD1 (5 bases). The CDR3 has 11 residues. Germline-derived CDR1 and CDR2 are SQVTM and ANQGSEA. The CDR3 here is CRGGFGTEAFF. DNA for the CDR3: TGCAGGGGGGGTTTTGGCACTGAAGCTTTCTTT.

The rearrangement joins TRBV7-8 to TRBJ1-1; D may be TRBD1 (6 bases). CDR3 length equals 13 residues. V dropped 5 bases and J dropped 4 bases, with 11 bases sitting between them. Germline V gene lookup returns CDR1 SGHVS and CDR2 FQNEAQ. The CDR3 spells CASSADSSTEAFF. The DNA of the CDR3 is TGTGCCAGCAGCGCGGACAGCTCCACTGAAGCTTTCTTT.

The sample holds one count of this clone. This rearrangement joins TRBV30 to TRBJ2-3, with 10 bases matching TRBD2. The length of the CDR3 is 15 residues. The germline CDR1 and CDR2 sequences are GTSNPN and SVGIG (reference sequence). V was pared by 4 bases and J by 2 bases, with 6 bases of the junction left unmatched. The chain's CDR3 is CAWNPSGGVTDTQYF. The DNA for the CDR3 is TGTGCCTGGAACCCCAGCGGGGGGGTCACAGATACGCAGTATTTT.

The CDR3: CASSLATRGYWEEKLFF. The CDR3 DNA sequence: TGTGCCAGCAGCTTAGCGACGCGAGGGTATTGGGAGGAAAAACTGTTTTTT. The rearrangement links TRBV7-9 to TRBJ1-4; D uncertain. The CDR3 is 17 residues long. Germline assignment: CDR1 SEHNR and CDR2 FQNEAQ (reference sequence). The V and J ends lost 0 bases and 8 bases respectively, with 19 bases between them.

Only one count was recorded for this clone. V is TRBV6-4 and J is TRBJ1-1; tentative D call: TRBD1 (5 bases). This CDR3 is built from 13 residues. CDR1 is MRHNA, CDR2 SNTAGT, per germline. Trimming cost V 4 bases and J 4 bases, with 10 bases left between them. In DNA form, the CDR3 reads TGTGCCAGCAGTGTCAGGGTCGGCACTGAAGCTTTCTTT. Amino acids: CASSVRVGTEAFF.

This clone was counted between two and nine times. The rearrangement joins TRBV2 to TRBJ1-2; 8 bases are a match to TRBD1. V was clipped by 5 bases and J by 6 bases; unmatched bases: 2. The CDR3 totals 12 residues. CDR1 SNHLY and CDR2 FYNNEI come from the germline V gene. The CDR3 DNA reads TGTGCCAGCAGTCGGACAGGGAATGGCTACACCTTC. Its translation: CASSRTGNGYTF.

The chain is built from TRBV5-1 and TRBJ2-3; 10 nucleotides line up with TRBD2. Germline V gene lookup returns CDR1 SGHRS and CDR2 YFSETQ. The CDR3 runs to 16 residues. V lost 0 bases, J lost 5 bases, and 6 bases stayed unmatched. CDR3 in DNA: TGCGCCAGCAGCTTGGAAGAGCGGGGGGGTGGAGATACGCAGTATTTT. Protein sequence: CASSLEERGGGDTQYF. The complete variable domain, with remaining parts taken from reference TRBV5-1 and TRBJ2-3, reads KAGVTQTPRYLIKTRGQQVTLSCSPISGHRSVSWYQQTPGQGLQFLFEYFSETQRNKGNFPGRFSGRQFSNSRSEMNVSTLELGDSALYLCASSLEERGGGDTQYFGPGTRLTVL.

This clone was found once. This chain links TRBV6-5 with TRBJ1-6; 9 bases align to TRBD1. The ends lost 8 bases at V and 10 bases at J; junction bases unmatched: 9. Germline values: CDR1 MNHEY, CDR2 SVGAGI. The CDR3 length is 14 residues. DNA of the CDR3: TGTGCCAGCGATTCCGGGACAGGGCGCTCACCCCTCCACTTT. Protein: CASDSGTGRSPLHF.

The CDR3 DNA is TGTGCCAGCAGTTGGGGGACAGGGAGCTCCTACGAGCAGTACTTC. Residues: CASSWGTGSSYEQYF. The chain carries TRBV27 and TRBJ2-5, with 9 nucleotides matching TRBD1. Matching the DNA end better, TRBJ2-7 makes the J call doubtful. The germline V gene encodes CDR1 MNHEY and CDR2 SMNVEV (reference sequence). The CDR3 has 15 residues.

The chain links TRBV7-2 to TRBJ1-2; TRBD1 aligns across 7 bases. The CDR3 sequence is 14 residues long. Trimming took 5 bases from V and 2 from J; bases not matched to a gene: 5. The germline CDR1 and CDR2 sequences are SGHTA and FQGNSA. The CDR3 reads CASSPSTGNYGYTF. The CDR3 DNA follows: TGTGCCAGCAGCCCCTCGACAGGGAACTATGGCTACACCTTC.

The chain couples TRBV5-1 to TRBJ1-1, with D unclear. Between the trimmed V and J ends, which lost 4 bases and 4 bases, there was a span of 11 bases. Per germline, CDR1 SGHRS and CDR2 YFSETQ. The CDR3 length is 13 residues. The CDR3 DNA sequence: TGCGCCAGCAGCCTAAATAGCGGCACTGAAGCTTTCTTT. It translates to CASSLNSGTEAFF.

This clone was counted a single time. The chain links TRBV7-6 to TRBJ2-3; 10 bases are shared with TRBD1. Germline V gene sequence: CDR1 SGHVS, CDR2 FNYEAQ. Germline trimming cut 1 base from V and 0 bases from J; bases unmatched to any gene: 1. The CDR3 runs to 16 residues. The CDR3 DNA sequence: TGTGCCAGCAGCTTAGGGACAGGGGGAAGCACAGATACGCAGTATTTT. Amino acids: CASSLGTGGSTDTQYF.

The gene calls are TRBV6-1 and TRBJ2-3; D may be TRBD2 (5 bases). Trimming took off 8 bases at V and 4 bases at J, with 13 bases between the two ends. The V gene's germline CDR1 is MNHNS and CDR2 SASEGT. This CDR3 has 13 amino acids. CDR3 sequence (DNA): TGTGCCAGCCGGGTCCGGGGAGCAGATACGCAGTATTTT. Encoded protein: CASRVRGADTQYF.

As to this clone: Other DNA sequences in the sample encode the same CDR3. This chain joins TRBV19 and TRBJ1-6; D ambiguous. CDR3 size: 14 residues. Germline V CDR1 and CDR2: LNHDA, SQIVND (reference sequence). Deletions cut 2 bases from V and 3 bases from J, with 5 bases between. The CDR3 DNA is TGTGCCAGTAGTATAACGGGCTATAATTCACCCCTCCACTTT. Protein: CASSITGYNSPLHF.

The chain is built from TRBV11-2 and TRBJ2-7, with 8 nucleotides matching TRBD2. Germline V CDR1 and CDR2: SGHAT, FQNNGV. The CDR3 loop spans 15 amino acids. V was pared by 5 bases and J by 4 bases, with 10 bases of the junction left unmatched. This CDR3 is CASSPPERGKYEQYF. The CDR3 coding sequence is TGTGCCAGCAGCCCCCCGGAGCGGGGGAAGTACGAGCAGTACTTC.

The rearrangement uses TRBV5-8 and TRBJ1-2; tentatively, D is TRBD1 (6 bases). V was shortened by 0 bases and J by 8 bases, with 11 bases between the two germline ends. CDR3 length: 13 residues. Per germline, CDR1 SGHTS and CDR2 YDEGEE. CDR3 protein: CASSLGQASGYTF. The CDR3 bases are TGTGCCAGCAGCTTGGGACAGGCGTCCGGCTACACCTTC.